These 25 T cell receptor beta chains came from one sample sequenced in a study of blood T cells in healthy people across ages. A sample-barcoded 5' primer and a J-beta primer mix were used in a second PCR of about 7 to 11 cycles. MiXCR, applied by TCRdb to the 5' RACE reads, yields one record per CDR3 protein. The sample includes around 1,000,000 distinct CDR3 sequences, around 27% of them seen just once. Another study also made use of these data, one on T cells of mothers and their children.

Material: blood. The source of these receptors is a girl aged 2 to 9 in good health.

This clonotype has just a few counts. The V and J genes are TRBV9 and TRBJ2-2; maybe TRBD2 (5 bases). The CDR3 has 14 residues. Germline CDR1 is SGDLS and CDR2 is YYNGEE. V was clipped by 4 bases and J by 4 bases, with 11 bases between them. The CDR3 DNA follows: TGTGCCAGCAGCCTGATAGCGTTCACCGGGGAGCTGTTTTTT. Its translation is CASSLIAFTGELFF.

This clonotype was detected only a few times. This CDR3 is CSARPLTDTQYF. CDR3 nucleotide sequence: TGCAGTGCAAGGCCCCTGACAGATACGCAGTATTTT. The chain uses TRBV20-1 and TRBJ2-3; D uncertain. The CDR3 consists of 12 residues. Trimming removed 6 bases from V and 3 bases from J, with 10 bases in between. Per the germline V gene, CDR1 is DFQATT and CDR2 is SNEGSKA (reference sequence).

The V and J genes are TRBV29-1 and TRBJ1-5; a possible D gene is TRBD1 (5 bases). The CDR3 has 13 amino acids. Trimming pared 7 bases from V and 0 bases from J, leaving 10 bases between. Germline CDR1 reads SQVTM; CDR2 reads ANQGSEA. CDR3 nucleotides: TGCAGCGCCTCTGGGGGTAGCAATCAGCCCCAGCATTTT. Translation: CSASGGSNQPQHF. Full variable domain (rest looked up from reference TRBV29-1 and TRBJ1-5): SAVISQKPSRDICQRGTSLTIQCQVDSQVTMMFWYRQQPGQSLTLIATANQGSEATYESGFVIDKFPISRPNLTFSTLTVSNMSPEDSSIYLCSASGGSNQPQHFGDGTRLSIL.

This clonotype was counted only a few times. This rearrangement joins TRBV9 to TRBJ1-5; D is undetermined. This CDR3 comprises 15 residues. The germline V gene encodes CDR1 SGDLS and CDR2 YYNGEE. Trimming removed 4 bases from V and 1 base from J, with 12 bases in between. The CDR3 DNA sequence: TGTGCCAGCAGCCCTTCCGTTGGAAGCAATCAGCCCCAGCATTTT. Amino acid sequence: CASSPSVGSNQPQHF.

This clonotype was recorded a few times. This sequence joins TRBV5-1 and TRBJ1-2; D is uncertain. The V end was cut by 0 bases, the J end by 4 bases, with 10 bases between. The CDR3 sequence is 14 residues long. Germline assignment: CDR1 SGHRS and CDR2 YFSETQ. CDR3 nucleotides: TGCGCCAGCAGCTTGGAAGGCAACATCTATGGCTACACCTTC. It specifies CASSLEGNIYGYTF.

The rearrangement links TRBV20-1 to TRBJ2-5; TRBD2 might be the D (5 bases). The end of the DNA fits TRBJ2-1 better, so the J call may be wrong. The CDR3 length is 14 residues. CDR1 and CDR2 from the germline V gene are DFQATT and SNEGSKA (reference sequence). In nucleotides, the CDR3 is TGCAGTGCTGGTTTGGACTCCCTATACAATGAGCAGTTCTTC. Encoded protein: CSAGLDSLYNEQFF.

This clonotype was seen more than once but under ten times. The chain couples TRBV19 to TRBJ1-5; D is undetermined. CDR1 is LNHDA, CDR2 SQIVND, per germline (reference sequence). Trimming pared 6 bases from V and 3 bases from J, leaving 9 bases between. The CDR3 has 13 amino acids. The CDR3 loop reads CASSSGINQPQHF. CDR3 DNA: TGTGCCAGTAGCTCGGGGATCAATCAGCCCCAGCATTTT.

This rearrangement joins TRBV28 to TRBJ2-5; TRBD2 matches 9 bases. The CDR3 is 12 residues long. With V trimmed by 2 bases and J by 13 bases, 5 bases remained unmatched. The V gene's germline CDR1 is MDHEN and CDR2 SYDVKM. CDR3 DNA: TGTGCCAGCAGTTTAGCTAGCGGGGTATCGTACTTC. Its translation: CASSLASGVSYF.

In this sample, this clonotype turned up a few times. The chain uses TRBV20-1 and TRBJ2-7; possibly TRBD1 for D (6 bases). Germline values: CDR1 DFQATT, CDR2 SNEGSKA (reference sequence). V dropped 0 bases and J dropped 5 bases, with 8 bases sitting between them. The CDR3 contains 12 residues. The CDR3 is CSARDQGNEQYF. Here the CDR3 DNA reads TGCAGTGCTAGAGATCAGGGGAACGAGCAGTACTTC.

This rearrangement joins TRBV10-3 to TRBJ1-5, with 7 bases fitting TRBD1. The CDR3 has 12 residues. Germline CDR1 reads ENHRY; CDR2 reads SYGVKD. V shed 8 bases, J shed 5 bases, and the junction held 3 bases outside the gene matches. This CDR3 is CAIGTADQPQHF. The DNA of the CDR3 is TGTGCCATCGGGACAGCCGATCAGCCCCAGCATTTT.

Only a few counts were recorded for this clonotype. The J gene is TRBJ1-2, the V gene TRBV4-3; D is uncertain. The V and J ends lost 0 bases and 8 bases respectively, with 10 bases between them. Germline V gene data show CDR1 as LGHNA and CDR2 as YSLEER. This CDR3 comprises 13 residues. CDR3 amino acids: CASSQDPRRGYTF. CDR3 bases: TGCGCCAGCAGCCAAGATCCCAGAAGGGGCTACACCTTC.

This clonotype has more than one count but fewer than ten. This rearrangement joins TRBV20-1 to TRBJ1-2, with 7 positions matching TRBD1. This CDR3 has 12 residues. Trimming cost V 7 bases and J 6 bases; bases outside gene matches: 8. CDR1 and CDR2 from the germline V gene are DFQATT and SNEGSKA (reference sequence). CDR3 DNA sequence: TGCAGTGTTTGGCAGGGGGTAAATGGCTACACCTTC. Translation: CSVWQGVNGYTF.

The gene calls are TRBV7-6 and TRBJ2-1; perhaps TRBD2 as D (5 bases). The CDR3 covers 13 residues. Germline CDR1 is SGHVS and CDR2 is FNYEAQ. Trimming cost V 3 bases and J 5 bases, with 8 bases left between them. DNA for the CDR3: TGTGCCAGCAGCTTTGGGAGCCACAATGAGCAGTTCTTC. It translates to CASSFGSHNEQFF.

This clonotype turned up a few times. The genes are TRBV29-1 and TRBJ2-3; D possibly corresponds to TRBD2 (5 bases). CDR1 is SQVTM and CDR2 is ANQGSEA in the germline V gene. The ends were cut back, 5 bases at V and 4 bases at J, with 7 bases in the middle. The CDR3 loop spans 11 amino acids. The CDR3 region is CSVHGADTQYF. The CDR3 DNA reads as TGCAGCGTTCACGGGGCAGATACGCAGTATTTT.

The J gene is TRBJ2-5, the V gene TRBV11-2; 7 bases map to TRBD2. The trim removed 0 bases at V and 11 bases at J, leaving 3 bases unmatched. CDR1 SGHAT and CDR2 FQNNGV come from the germline V gene. This CDR3 comprises 12 residues. As DNA, the CDR3 is TGTGCCAGCAGCTTAGACCCGCGGGAGCAGTACTTC. It codes for CASSLDPREQYF.

This clonotype was seen a few times. The J gene is TRBJ2-1, the V gene TRBV6-2 or TRBV6-3; 11 bases are shared with TRBD2. The germline V gene has CDR1 MNHEY and CDR2 SVGEGT. CDR3 size: 16 residues. V lost 5 bases to trimming and J lost 3 bases; unmatched junction nucleotides: 6. CDR3 bases: TGTGCCAGCAGTCCAACCCTAGCGGGGGGCTACAATGAGCAGTTCTTC. Protein product: CASSPTLAGGYNEQFF.

This clonotype was found a few times. The V gene is TRBV4-1, the J gene TRBJ2-3; possible D gene TRBD2, 5 bases. V dropped 1 base and J dropped 1 base, with 12 bases sitting between them. Germline loops: CDR1 MGHRA, CDR2 YSYEKL. This CDR3 region has 16 residues. This CDR3 is CASSQGGGGGTDTQYF. CDR3 in DNA: TGCGCCAGCAGCCAAGGGGGTGGAGGCGGCACAGATACGCAGTATTTT.

The chain joins TRBV7-9 to TRBJ2-5; 9 nucleotides agree with TRBD1. The CDR3 totals 13 residues. Germline values: CDR1 SEHNR, CDR2 FQNEAQ (reference sequence). V lost 7 bases and J lost 5; bases outside the gene matches: 5. The CDR3 DNA reads TGTGCCAGCATGGGGGGACAGGGTGAGACCCAGTACTTC. This translates into CASMGGQGETQYF.

The V and J genes are TRBV21-1 and TRBJ2-1; the table's D gene call, TRBD2, was not cross checked with the DNA. TRBJ2-7 explains the end of the DNA better; the J call may be wrong. TRBV21-1 is assigned pseudogene status. This CDR3 has 14 amino acids. The CDR3 is CASKRGLGHYEQYF. As DNA, the CDR3 is TGTGCCAGCAAGAGGGGACTAGGTCACTACGAGCAGTACTTC.

Only a few counts were recorded for this clonotype. The chain links TRBV4-3 to TRBJ1-4; D gene unclear. The V gene lost 0 bases and the J gene lost 8 bases, with 13 bases spanning the gap. Germline assignment: CDR1 LGHNA and CDR2 YSLEER. The CDR3 extends over 15 amino acids. For the CDR3, the DNA is TGCGCCAGCAGCCAAGATGGGCAGGTGGGGGAAAAACTGTTTTTT. Translated, it gives CASSQDGQVGEKLFF.

V usage is TRBV29-1 and J usage is TRBJ2-7; D is perhaps TRBD2 (5 bases). The CDR3 contains 12 residues. Germline lookup yields CDR1 SQVTM and CDR2 ANQGSEA. V was shortened by 4 bases and J by 5 bases, with 12 bases between the two germline ends. The CDR3 DNA reads TGCAGCGTTGTCGAGGGTCGGAACGAGCAGTACTTC. Its translation is CSVVEGRNEQYF.

The rearrangement joins TRBV6-5 to TRBJ2-7; TRBD2 matches 9 bases. Germline loops: CDR1 MNHEY, CDR2 SVGAGI. The CDR3 has 13 residues. Trimming at V came to 9 bases and at J to 2 bases, leaving 5 bases not matched to a gene. CDR3 nucleotide sequence: TGTGCCAGTATGGCTAGCGGGGCCTACGAGCAGTACTTC. Residues: CASMASGAYEQYF.

J is TRBJ2-1 and V is TRBV28, with unresolved D. Germline lookup yields CDR1 MDHEN and CDR2 SYDVKM. The CDR3 runs to 12 residues. Trimming removed 10 bases from V and 4 bases from J, with 11 bases in between. CDR3 region: CATGAQYNEQFF. The CDR3 DNA reads TGTGCCACTGGCGCCCAATACAATGAGCAGTTCTTC.

The V and J genes are TRBV12-3 or TRBV12-4 and TRBJ2-5; D call uncertain. The CDR3 runs 16 residues. Trimming stripped 0 bases from V and 5 bases from J, with 16 bases between. CDR3 in DNA: TGTGCCAGCAGTTTAGCCCGCCCTGGCACCCTGGAGACCCAGTACTTC. Protein product: CASSLARPGTLETQYF.

This clonotype appeared many times. The chain recombines TRBV5-1 with TRBJ2-5; tentatively, D is TRBD2 (6 bases). This CDR3 is built from 14 residues. Trimming removed 3 bases from V and 2 bases from J, with 11 bases in between. Germline-derived CDR1 and CDR2 are SGHRS and YFSETQ. Written as DNA, the CDR3 is TGCGCCAGCAGCTCGGGACTCCTACAAGAGACCCAGTACTTC. Its translation is CASSSGLLQETQYF.